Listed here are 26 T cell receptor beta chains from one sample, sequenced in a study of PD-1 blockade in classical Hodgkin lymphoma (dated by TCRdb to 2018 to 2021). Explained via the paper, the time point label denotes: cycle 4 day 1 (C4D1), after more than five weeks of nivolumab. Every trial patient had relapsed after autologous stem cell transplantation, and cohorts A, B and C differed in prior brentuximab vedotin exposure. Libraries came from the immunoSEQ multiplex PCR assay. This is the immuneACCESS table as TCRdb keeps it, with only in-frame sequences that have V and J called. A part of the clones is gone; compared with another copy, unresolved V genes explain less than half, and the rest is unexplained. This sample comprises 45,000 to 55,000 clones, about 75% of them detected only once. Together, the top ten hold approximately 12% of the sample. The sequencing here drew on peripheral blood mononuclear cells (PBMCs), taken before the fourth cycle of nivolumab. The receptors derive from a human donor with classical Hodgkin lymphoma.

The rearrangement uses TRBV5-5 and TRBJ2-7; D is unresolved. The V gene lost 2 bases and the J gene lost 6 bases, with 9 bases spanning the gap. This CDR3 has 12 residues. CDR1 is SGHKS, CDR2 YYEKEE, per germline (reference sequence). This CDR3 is CASSFPSPEQYF. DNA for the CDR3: TGTGCCAGCAGCTTTCCCAGCCCCGAGCAGTACTTC.

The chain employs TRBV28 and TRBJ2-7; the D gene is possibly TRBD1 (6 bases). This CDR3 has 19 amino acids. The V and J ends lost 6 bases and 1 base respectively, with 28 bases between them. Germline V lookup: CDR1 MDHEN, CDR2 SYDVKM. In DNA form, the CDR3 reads TGTGCCAGCAGCCCGCTTTTTTACAGGGCCCCCCGCGTTTCCTACGAGCAGTACTTC. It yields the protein CASSPLFYRAPRVSYEQYF.

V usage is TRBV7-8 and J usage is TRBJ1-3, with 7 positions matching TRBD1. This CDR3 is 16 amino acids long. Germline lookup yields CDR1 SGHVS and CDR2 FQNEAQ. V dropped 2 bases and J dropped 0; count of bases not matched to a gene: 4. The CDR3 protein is CASSLRQGSSGNTIYF. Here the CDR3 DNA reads TGTGCCAGCAGCTTAAGACAGGGTAGCTCTGGAAACACCATATATTTT.

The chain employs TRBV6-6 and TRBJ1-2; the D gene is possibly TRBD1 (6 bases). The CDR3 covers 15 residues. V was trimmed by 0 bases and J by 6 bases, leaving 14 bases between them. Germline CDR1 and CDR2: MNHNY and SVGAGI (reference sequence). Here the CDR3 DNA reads TGTGCCAGCAGTTACTCAGGGGGAAGTATTAATGGCTACACCTTC. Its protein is CASSYSGGSINGYTF.

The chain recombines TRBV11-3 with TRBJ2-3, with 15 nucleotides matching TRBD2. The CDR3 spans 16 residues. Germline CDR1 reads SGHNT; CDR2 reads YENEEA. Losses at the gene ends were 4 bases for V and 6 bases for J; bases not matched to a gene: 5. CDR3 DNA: TGTGCCAGCAGCTCCGGACTAGCGGGAGGGGTGGATACGCAGTATTTT. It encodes CASSSGLAGGVDTQYF. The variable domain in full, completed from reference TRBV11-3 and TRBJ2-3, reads EAGVVQSPRYKIIEKKQPVAFWCNPISGHNTLYWYLQNLGQGPELLIRYENEEAVDDSQLPKDRFSAERLKGVDSTLKIQPAELGDSAVYLCASSSGLAGGVDTQYFGPGTRLTVL.

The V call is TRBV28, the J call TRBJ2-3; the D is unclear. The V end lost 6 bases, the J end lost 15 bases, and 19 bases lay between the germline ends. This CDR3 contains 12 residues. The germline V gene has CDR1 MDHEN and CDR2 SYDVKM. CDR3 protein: CASRAHGHRTYF. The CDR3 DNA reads TGTGCCAGCAGGGCACATGGCCACAGAACTTATTTT.

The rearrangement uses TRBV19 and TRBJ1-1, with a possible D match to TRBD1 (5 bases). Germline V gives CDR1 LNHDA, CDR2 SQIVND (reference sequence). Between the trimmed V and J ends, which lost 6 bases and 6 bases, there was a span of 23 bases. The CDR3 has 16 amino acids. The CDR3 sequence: CASRLSGGRTVAEAFF. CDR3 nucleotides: TGTGCCAGTAGACTCTCGGGGGGGAGAACGGTCGCTGAAGCTTTCTTT.

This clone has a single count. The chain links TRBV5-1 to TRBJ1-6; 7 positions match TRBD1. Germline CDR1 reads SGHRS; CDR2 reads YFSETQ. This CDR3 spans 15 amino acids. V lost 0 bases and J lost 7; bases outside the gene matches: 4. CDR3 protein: CASSLGQGKNSPLHF. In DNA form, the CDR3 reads TGCGCCAGCAGCTTGGGACAGGGCAAAAATTCACCCCTCCACTTT.

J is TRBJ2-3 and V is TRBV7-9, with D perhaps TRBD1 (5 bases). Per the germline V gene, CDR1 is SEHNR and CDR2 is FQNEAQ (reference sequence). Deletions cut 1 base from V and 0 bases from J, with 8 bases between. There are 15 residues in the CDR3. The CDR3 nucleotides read TGTGCCAGCAGCTTAGAGGGGATTAGCACAGATACGCAGTATTTT. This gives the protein CASSLEGISTDTQYF.

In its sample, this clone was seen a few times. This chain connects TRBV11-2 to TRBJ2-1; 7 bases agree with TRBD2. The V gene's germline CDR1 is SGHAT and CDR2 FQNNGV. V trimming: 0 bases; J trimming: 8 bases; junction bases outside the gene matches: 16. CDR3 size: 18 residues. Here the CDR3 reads CASSLEPGLSLLADEQFF. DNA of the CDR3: TGTGCCAGCAGCTTAGAGCCGGGACTATCTCTCCTGGCCGATGAGCAGTTCTTC.

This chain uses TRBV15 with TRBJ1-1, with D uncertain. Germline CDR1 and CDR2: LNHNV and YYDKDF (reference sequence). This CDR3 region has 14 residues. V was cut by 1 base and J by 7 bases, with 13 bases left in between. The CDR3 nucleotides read TGTGCCACCAGCAGAGGGGGAAATAAGAATGAAGCTTTCTTT. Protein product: CATSRGGNKNEAFF. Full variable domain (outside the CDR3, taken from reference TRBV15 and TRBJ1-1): DAMVIQNPRYQVTQFGKPVTLSCSQTLNHNVMYWYQQKSSQAPKLLFHYYDKDFNNEADTPDNFQSRRPNTSFCFLDIRSPGLGDTAMYLCATSRGGNKNEAFFGQGTRLTVV.

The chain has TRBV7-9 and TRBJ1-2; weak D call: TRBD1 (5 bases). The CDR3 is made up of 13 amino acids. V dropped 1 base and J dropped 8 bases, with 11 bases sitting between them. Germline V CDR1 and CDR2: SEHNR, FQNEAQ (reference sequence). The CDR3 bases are TGTGCCAGCAGCTTAGTGGAGGGGCGGGGCTACACCTTC. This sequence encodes CASSLVEGRGYTF.

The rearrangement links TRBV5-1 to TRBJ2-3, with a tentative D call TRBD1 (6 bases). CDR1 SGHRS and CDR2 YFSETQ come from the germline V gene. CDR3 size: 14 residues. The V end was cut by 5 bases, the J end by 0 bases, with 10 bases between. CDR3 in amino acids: CASSSGDSTDTQYF. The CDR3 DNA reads TGCGCCAGCAGTTCAGGGGATAGCACAGATACGCAGTATTTT.

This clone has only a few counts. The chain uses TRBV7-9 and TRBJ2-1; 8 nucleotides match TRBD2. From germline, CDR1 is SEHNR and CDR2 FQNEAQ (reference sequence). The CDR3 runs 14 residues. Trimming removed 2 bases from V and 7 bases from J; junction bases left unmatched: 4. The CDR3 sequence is CASSLLSGGNEQFF. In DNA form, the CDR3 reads TGTGCCAGCAGCTTATTAAGCGGGGGAAATGAGCAGTTCTTC.

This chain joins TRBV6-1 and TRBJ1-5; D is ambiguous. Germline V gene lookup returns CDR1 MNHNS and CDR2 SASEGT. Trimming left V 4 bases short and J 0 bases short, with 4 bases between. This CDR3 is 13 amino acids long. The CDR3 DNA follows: TGTGCCAGCAGTGGAGATAGCAATCAGCCCCAGCATTTT. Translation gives CASSGDSNQPQHF.

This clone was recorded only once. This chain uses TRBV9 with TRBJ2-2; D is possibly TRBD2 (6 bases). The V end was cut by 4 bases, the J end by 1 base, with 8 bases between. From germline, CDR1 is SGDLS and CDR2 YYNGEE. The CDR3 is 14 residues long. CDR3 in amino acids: CASSSGLNTGELFF. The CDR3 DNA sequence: TGTGCCAGCAGCTCGGGACTGAACACCGGGGAGCTGTTTTTT.

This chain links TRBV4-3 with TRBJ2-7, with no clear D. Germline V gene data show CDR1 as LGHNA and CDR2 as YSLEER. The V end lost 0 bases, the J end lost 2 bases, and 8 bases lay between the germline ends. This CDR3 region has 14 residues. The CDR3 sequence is CASSQDIGAYEQYF. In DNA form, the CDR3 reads TGCGCCAGCAGCCAAGATATCGGAGCCTACGAGCAGTACTTC.

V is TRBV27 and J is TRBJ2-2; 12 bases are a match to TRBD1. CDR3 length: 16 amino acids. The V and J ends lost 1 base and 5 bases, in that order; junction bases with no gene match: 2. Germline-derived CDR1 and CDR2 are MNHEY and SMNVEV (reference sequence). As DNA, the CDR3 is TGTGCCAGCAGTTTATGGGGACAGGGGGCGACCGGGGAGCTGTTTTTT. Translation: CASSLWGQGATGELFF.

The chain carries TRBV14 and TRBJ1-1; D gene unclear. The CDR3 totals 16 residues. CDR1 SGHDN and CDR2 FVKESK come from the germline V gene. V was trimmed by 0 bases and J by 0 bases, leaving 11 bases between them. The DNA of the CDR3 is TGTGCCAGCAGCCAAGACGCAGATTACATGAACACTGAAGCTTTCTTT. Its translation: CASSQDADYMNTEAFF.

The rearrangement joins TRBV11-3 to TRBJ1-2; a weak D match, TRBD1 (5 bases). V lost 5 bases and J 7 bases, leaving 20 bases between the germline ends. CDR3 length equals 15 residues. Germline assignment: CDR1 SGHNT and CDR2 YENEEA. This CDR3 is CASSPGGSGSAGYTF. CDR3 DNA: TGTGCCAGCAGCCCGGGGGGTAGCGGGAGTGCTGGCTACACCTTC.

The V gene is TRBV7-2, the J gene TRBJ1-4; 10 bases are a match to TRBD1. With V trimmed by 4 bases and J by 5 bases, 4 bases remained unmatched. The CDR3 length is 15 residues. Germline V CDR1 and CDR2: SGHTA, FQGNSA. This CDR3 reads CASSSPDRGNEKLFF. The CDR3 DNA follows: TGTGCCAGCAGCTCTCCGGACAGGGGGAATGAAAAACTGTTTTTT.

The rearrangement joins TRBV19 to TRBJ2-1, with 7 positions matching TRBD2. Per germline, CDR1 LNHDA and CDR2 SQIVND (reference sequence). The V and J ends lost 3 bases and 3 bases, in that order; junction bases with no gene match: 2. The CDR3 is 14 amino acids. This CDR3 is CASSMWGGYNEQFF. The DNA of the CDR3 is TGTGCCAGTAGTATGTGGGGGGGCTACAATGAGCAGTTCTTC.

The chain's CDR3 is CASSYIGGGVKLFF. CDR3 coding DNA: TGTGCCAGCAGTTACATCGGCGGAGGGGTTAAGCTGTTTTTT. The V gene is TRBV6-5, the J gene TRBJ2-2, with D tentatively TRBD2 (6 bases). The V gene's germline CDR1 is MNHEY and CDR2 SVGAGI. The germline V and J ends were trimmed by 2 bases and 12 bases, with 16 bases remaining between them. This CDR3 has 14 residues.

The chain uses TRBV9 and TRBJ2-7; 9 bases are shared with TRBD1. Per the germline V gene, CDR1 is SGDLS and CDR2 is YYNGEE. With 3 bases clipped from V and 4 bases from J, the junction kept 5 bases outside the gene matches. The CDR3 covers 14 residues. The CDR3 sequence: CASSATTGGYEQYF. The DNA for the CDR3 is TGTGCCAGCAGCGCGACGACAGGGGGTTACGAGCAGTACTTC.

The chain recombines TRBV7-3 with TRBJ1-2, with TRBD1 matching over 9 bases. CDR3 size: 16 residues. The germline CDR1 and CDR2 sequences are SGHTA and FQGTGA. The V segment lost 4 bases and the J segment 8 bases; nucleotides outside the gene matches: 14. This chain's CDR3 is CASSSSPDRGMAGYTF. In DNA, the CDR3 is TGTGCCAGCAGCTCCTCCCCCGACAGGGGGATGGCCGGCTACACCTTC.

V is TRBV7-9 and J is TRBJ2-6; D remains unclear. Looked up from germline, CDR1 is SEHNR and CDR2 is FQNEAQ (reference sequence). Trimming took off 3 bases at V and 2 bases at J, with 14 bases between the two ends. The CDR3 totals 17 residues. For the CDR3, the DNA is TGTGCCAGCAGCTTTGCCGGGTCCGCCCCTGGGGCCAACGTCCTGACTTTC. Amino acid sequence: CASSFAGSAPGANVLTF.